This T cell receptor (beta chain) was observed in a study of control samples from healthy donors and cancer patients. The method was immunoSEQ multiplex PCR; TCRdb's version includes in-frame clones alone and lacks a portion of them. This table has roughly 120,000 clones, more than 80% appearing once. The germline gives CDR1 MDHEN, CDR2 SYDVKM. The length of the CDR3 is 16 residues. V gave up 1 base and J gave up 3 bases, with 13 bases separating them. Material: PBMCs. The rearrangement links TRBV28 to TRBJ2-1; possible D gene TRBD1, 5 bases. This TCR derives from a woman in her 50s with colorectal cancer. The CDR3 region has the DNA TGTGCCAGCAGTTTATTGGCCCAGGGAAACTACAATGAGCAGTTCTTC. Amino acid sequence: CASSLLAQGNYNEQFF.